This T cell receptor beta chain comes out of a study of T cell changes during pregnancy in multiple sclerosis (dated by TCRdb to between 2018 and 2021). With respect to the entire study: In women with multiple sclerosis, the researchers looked at how the T cell repertoire shifted as pregnancy progressed.

Preparation of the library involved the immunoSEQ multiplex PCR assay. What TCRdb holds here is the immuneACCESS table cut down to in-frame rearrangements. Part of the clones is not present; checked against another copy, under half of the missing clones reflect an unresolved V gene, and the others are unexplained. The sample data list fewer than 40,000 clones, and 91% of these were observed just once. Clones ranked in the top ten supply around 10% of the sample. Looking up the germline V gene yields CDR1 LGHNA and CDR2 YNFKEQ. From the cysteine up to the phenylalanine, the CDR3 has a length of 16 residues. Kept here is only the CDR3 DNA, which spans 48 bases and is read in frame from base 1. The germline V and J ends show losses of 4 bases and 4 bases respectively, and no gene match explains 10 bases of the junction. Details on this clone: The clone's antigen remains unknown. Per-base qualities were not stored, and no clone one base away is much larger.

The sequence joins TRBV4-2 to TRBJ2-1, with 7 bases aligning to TRBD2. This TCR came from a female donor with multiple sclerosis, enrolled in a pregnancy study. Sequenced here: CD8+ T cells from peripheral blood mononuclear cells, sampled after pregnancy. The DNA sequence is as follows: TGTGCCAGCAGCCCCTCGGGACTAACCGAATACAATGAGCAGTTCTTC. Translated, it gives CASSPSGLTEYNEQFF.